Shown below are 30 T cell receptor beta chains from a single sample sequenced in a study of blood T cell repertoires in COVID-19. The repertoire was sequenced with immunoSEQ multiplex PCR; TCRdb's copy has only in-frame clones and lacks some. Here the sample spans about 72,000 clones, around 90% being singletons. The sample was peripheral blood. These receptors were taken from a human donor in a cohort sampled during active COVID-19.

The gene calls are TRBV23-1 and TRBJ2-7, with 7 nucleotides matching TRBD1. TRBV23-1 is an open reading frame, and its role is uncertain. V shed 3 bases, J shed 9 bases, and the junction held 11 bases outside the gene matches. The CDR3 runs to 14 residues. The CDR3 sequence: CASSHQDRQFGQYF. The CDR3 region has the DNA TGCGCCAGCAGTCATCAGGACAGGCAATTTGGGCAGTACTTC.

The chain is built from TRBV7-9 and TRBJ2-5, with D perhaps matching TRBD1 (6 bases). The CDR3 contains 16 residues. The V end lost 5 bases, the J end lost 4 bases, and 20 bases lay between the germline ends. CDR1 and CDR2 (germline): SEHNR, FQNEAQ (reference sequence). The CDR3 coding sequence is TGTGCCAGCAGCCTACGGAACGACAGGTTAGGAGAGACCCAGTACTTC. It codes for CASSLRNDRLGETQYF.

This chain joins TRBV27 and TRBJ2-3, with a tentative D call TRBD1 (6 bases). The CDR3 spans 14 residues. Germline lookup yields CDR1 MNHEY and CDR2 SMNVEV (reference sequence). Between the trimmed V and J ends, which lost 5 bases and 2 bases, there was a span of 11 bases. DNA for the CDR3: TGTGCCAGCAGTAAGGGGGTACACACAGATACGCAGTATTTT. Residues: CASSKGVHTDTQYF.

V usage is TRBV7-9 and J usage is TRBJ2-7; 15 bases are a match to TRBD2. Germline CDR1 is SEHNR and CDR2 is FQNEAQ (reference sequence). The CDR3 runs to 15 residues. V was pared by 4 bases and J by 4 bases, with 2 bases of the junction left unmatched. The CDR3, as DNA: TGTGCCAGCAGCTGGGGGACTAGCGGGAGGTACGAGCAGTACTTC. Protein sequence: CASSWGTSGRYEQYF.

V gene TRBV7-3 combines with J gene TRBJ2-6; D may be TRBD1 (5 bases). CDR3 length: 15 amino acids. V was cut by 4 bases and J by 2 bases, with 9 bases left in between. Germline CDR1 reads SGHTA; CDR2 reads FQGTGA. The CDR3, as DNA: TGTGCCAGCAGCTCCCGACAGCCTGGGGCCAACGTCCTGACTTTC. Protein sequence: CASSSRQPGANVLTF.

The J gene is TRBJ1-2, the V gene TRBV24-1, with 9 bases aligning to TRBD1. Germline V lookup: CDR1 KGHDR, CDR2 SFDVKD. The ends lost 3 bases at V and 8 bases at J; junction bases unmatched: 9. The CDR3 is made up of 15 amino acids. The CDR3 coding sequence is TGTGCCACCAGTGATGCCGGGACAGGGAGAGGCGGCTACACCTTC. Translation gives CATSDAGTGRGGYTF.

This chain uses TRBV28 with TRBJ1-2, with a tentative D call TRBD1 (5 bases). V lost 6 bases to trimming and J lost 3 bases, with 17 bases between them. The CDR3 is 15 residues long. Germline-derived CDR1 and CDR2 are MDHEN and SYDVKM. CDR3 DNA: TGTGCCAGCAGCTTACCCGGCCAGGGCCACTATGGCTACACCTTC. Amino acid sequence: CASSLPGQGHYGYTF.

The chain is built from TRBV5-4 and TRBJ2-7, with 15 nucleotides matching TRBD2. The CDR3 runs 15 residues. With 4 bases clipped from V and 4 bases from J, the junction kept 3 bases outside the gene matches. Looked up from germline, CDR1 is SGHNT and CDR2 is YYREEE (reference sequence). The CDR3 DNA reads TGTGCCAGCAGCCCCGGGACTAGCGGGAGGTACGAGCAGTACTTC. Translated, it gives CASSPGTSGRYEQYF.

This clone has only one observation. The chain joins TRBV3-1 (or the pseudogene TRBV3-2) to TRBJ2-5; 7 bases map to TRBD2. There are 12 residues in the CDR3. J lost 5 bases, V lost 4 bases, and 1 base had no gene match. Germline V gene data show CDR1 as LGHDT and CDR2 as YNNKEL (reference sequence). In nucleotides, the CDR3 is TGTGCCAGCAGCCCCGGGGGGGAGACCCAGTACTTC. It specifies CASSPGGETQYF.

The chain has TRBV10-3 and TRBJ2-3; 7 bases are shared with TRBD1. The junction had 8 bases not matched to a gene; V was cut back by 3 bases and J by 8 bases. In germline, CDR1 is ENHRY, CDR2 SYGVKD. The CDR3 sequence is 14 residues long. The CDR3 sequence is CAISDYRGEGTQYF. CDR3 in DNA: TGTGCCATCAGTGATTACAGGGGAGAGGGTACGCAGTATTTT.

The chain uses TRBV7-3 and TRBJ2-6; the D is unclear. Looked up from germline, CDR1 is SGHTA and CDR2 is FQGTGA. This CDR3 has 15 residues. V lost 6 bases to trimming and J lost 0 bases, with 9 bases between them. Written as DNA, the CDR3 is TGTGCCAGCAGTCACACCCGCTCTGGGGCCAACGTCCTGACTTTC. Protein: CASSHTRSGANVLTF.

This chain links TRBV7-2 with TRBJ2-7; D ambiguous. Germline CDR1 SGHTA, CDR2 FQGNSA. The CDR3 extends over 14 amino acids. Trimming took off 5 bases at V and 1 base at J, with 12 bases between the two ends. The CDR3 coding sequence is TGTGCCAGCAGCCCGACGCAGACTTCCTACGAGCAGTACTTC. Amino acid sequence: CASSPTQTSYEQYF.

This clone has a single count. The chain links TRBV5-5 to TRBJ1-5, with D hard to call. Trimming removed 2 bases at V and 0 bases at J, with 9 bases between. Germline CDR1 and CDR2: SGHKS and YYEKEE (reference sequence). This CDR3 region has 15 residues. This chain's CDR3 is CASSLGANSNQPQHF. The DNA for the CDR3 is TGTGCCAGCAGCTTAGGAGCTAATAGCAATCAGCCCCAGCATTTT.

The chain uses TRBV19 and TRBJ2-1, with D perhaps TRBD2 (5 bases). CDR1 and CDR2 from the germline V gene are LNHDA and SQIVND (reference sequence). Trimming shortened V by 10 bases and J by 3 bases, and 19 bases separated the two germline ends. CDR3 length: 15 amino acids. The chain's CDR3 is CATSPDRGHYNEQFF. For the CDR3, the DNA is TGTGCCACCTCTCCGGACCGAGGGCACTACAATGAGCAGTTCTTC.

This chain joins TRBV27 and TRBJ2-1, with 8 bases that match TRBD1. After removal of 8 bases from V and 2 bases from J, the junction contained 8 bases not matched to a gene. Germline V lookup: CDR1 MNHEY, CDR2 SMNVEV (reference sequence). This CDR3 is 15 amino acids long. CDR3 in amino acids: CASSMRTGTYNEQFF. Here the CDR3 DNA reads TGTGCCAGCTCTATGAGGACAGGGACCTACAATGAGCAGTTCTTC.

V is TRBV6-5 and J is TRBJ2-1, with unresolved D. This CDR3 contains 15 residues. V lost 2 bases, J lost 6 bases, and 14 bases lay in between. Germline CDR1 MNHEY, CDR2 SVGAGI. In nucleotides, the CDR3 is TGTGCCAGCAGTTACGGGCGCCCCCCCCGCAATGAGCAGTTCTTC. Translation gives CASSYGRPPRNEQFF.

V gene TRBV6-5 combines with J gene TRBJ1-6; maybe TRBD1 (5 bases). The length of the CDR3 is 14 residues. Germline V gene data show CDR1 as MNHEY and CDR2 as SVGAGI. V gave up 5 bases and J gave up 8 bases, with 13 bases separating them. The CDR3 sequence: CASSKSPRDSPLHF. The CDR3 region has the DNA TGTGCCAGCAGTAAGAGCCCCAGGGATTCACCCCTCCACTTT.

This chain connects TRBV7-9 to TRBJ1-3; D ambiguous. From germline, CDR1 is SEHNR and CDR2 FQNEAQ (reference sequence). This CDR3 spans 14 amino acids. Between the trimmed V and J ends, which lost 3 bases and 1 base, there was a span of 7 bases. The CDR3 nucleotides are TGTGCCAGCAGCTTGCGGCAATCTGGAAACACCATATATTTT. This sequence encodes CASSLRQSGNTIYF.

The gene calls are TRBV6-5 and TRBJ1-2, with D unclear. Germline CDR1 reads MNHEY; CDR2 reads SVGAGI. The V and J ends lost 6 bases and 7 bases respectively, with 15 bases between them. The CDR3 spans 13 residues. The chain's CDR3 is CASSLTPAAGYTF. The CDR3 DNA reads as TGTGCCAGCAGCCTCACCCCAGCGGCTGGCTACACCTTC.

The V gene is TRBV3-1 (or the pseudogene TRBV3-2), the J gene TRBJ2-1; 7 nucleotides agree with TRBD2. J gave up 7 bases and V 0 bases, and 6 bases lay outside the gene matches. Germline V gene data show CDR1 as LGHDT and CDR2 as YNNKEL (reference sequence). CDR3 length equals 15 residues. This CDR3 reads CASSQDNGRWNEQFF. For the CDR3, the DNA is TGTGCCAGCAGCCAAGATAACGGGAGGTGGAATGAGCAGTTCTTC.

The chain employs TRBV18 and TRBJ1-6; D call uncertain. This CDR3 contains 14 residues. V shed 3 bases and J shed 9 bases, with 12 bases lying between them. Looked up from germline, CDR1 is KGHSH and CDR2 is LQKENI. The CDR3 DNA reads as TGTGCCAGCTCACCTTATTCTTGGAGTTCACCCCTCCACTTT. Protein: CASSPYSWSSPLHF.

The gene calls are TRBV6-6 and TRBJ1-5; 9 bases are a match to TRBD1. Germline CDR1 MNHNY, CDR2 SVGAGI (reference sequence). This CDR3 has 15 amino acids. After removal of 6 bases from V and 4 bases from J, the junction contained 7 bases not matched to a gene. CDR3 sequence reads: CASRDPGQGNQPQHF. CDR3 coding DNA: TGTGCCAGCAGGGACCCGGGACAGGGTAATCAGCCCCAGCATTTT.

The chain couples TRBV5-1 to TRBJ2-1, with TRBD2 matching over 8 bases. The germline CDR1 and CDR2 sequences are SGHRS and YFSETQ. V gave up 0 bases and J gave up 8 bases; unmatched junction bases: 4. This CDR3 has 14 residues. The CDR3 is CASSLDGRADEQFF. The CDR3, as DNA: TGCGCCAGCAGCTTGGACGGGAGGGCCGATGAGCAGTTCTTC.

The J gene is TRBJ2-5, the V gene TRBV10-1; the D gene is possibly TRBD1 (7 bases). Germline V gene lookup returns CDR1 WNHNN and CDR2 SYGVQD (reference sequence). The CDR3 is 15 residues long. Trimming pared 2 bases from V and 5 bases from J, leaving 15 bases between. The CDR3 loop is CASSEQGGTEETQYF. In DNA form, the CDR3 reads TGCGCCAGCAGTGAGCAGGGGGGAACGGAGGAGACCCAGTACTTC.

V and J are TRBV5-6 and TRBJ2-1; maybe TRBD1 (7 bases). V was cut by 3 bases and J by 14 bases, with 21 bases left in between. Germline CDR1 SGHDT, CDR2 YYEEEE. The CDR3 covers 14 residues. The DNA for the CDR3 is TGTGCCAGCAGCTCCGGGCCAGGGGGGCATAGTGAGTTCTTC. Amino acid sequence: CASSSGPGGHSEFF.

The rearrangement uses TRBV7-9 and TRBJ1-2, with TRBD1 as a possible D gene (6 bases). Per the germline V gene, CDR1 is SEHNR and CDR2 is FQNEAQ (reference sequence). The CDR3 loop spans 13 amino acids. Trimming left V 3 bases short and J 8 bases short, with 13 bases between. The CDR3 nucleotides read TGTGCCAGCAGCTTTCGGTCAGGGGAGGGCTACACCTTC. It is translated as CASSFRSGEGYTF.

This chain joins TRBV19 and TRBJ2-7; tentative D call: TRBD1 (7 bases). The ends were cut back, 5 bases at V and 3 bases at J, with 14 bases in the middle. Germline loops: CDR1 LNHDA, CDR2 SQIVND (reference sequence). The CDR3 covers 14 residues. The chain's CDR3 is CASSPGGTNYEQYF. The DNA of the CDR3 is TGTGCCAGTAGTCCAGGGGGGACGAACTACGAGCAGTACTTC.

The chain joins TRBV6-6 to TRBJ2-7, with D tentatively TRBD2 (6 bases). This CDR3 region has 13 residues. Looked up from germline, CDR1 is MNHNY and CDR2 is SVGAGI (reference sequence). With 1 base removed from V and 4 bases from J, the gap between germline ends came to 8 bases. CDR3 region: CASSYLGGYEQYF. The CDR3 bases are TGTGCCAGCAGTTACTTGGGGGGTTACGAGCAGTACTTC.

The V and J genes are TRBV7-6 and TRBJ1-4, with 9 bases fitting TRBD1. The CDR3 contains 16 residues. The trim removed 4 bases at V and 4 bases at J, leaving 7 bases unmatched. Per germline, CDR1 SGHVS and CDR2 FNYEAQ. The chain's CDR3 is CASSSGQGTNNEKLFF. In DNA form, the CDR3 reads TGTGCCAGCAGCTCCGGACAGGGGACTAATAATGAAAAACTGTTTTTT.

V is TRBV6-6 and J is TRBJ2-1; a possible D gene is TRBD1 (6 bases). Trimming shortened V by 7 bases and J by 7 bases, and 14 bases separated the two germline ends. CDR3 length: 13 amino acids. Germline assignment: CDR1 MNHNY and CDR2 SVGAGI (reference sequence). CDR3 sequence reads: CASTPQGWNEQFF. In nucleotides, the CDR3 is TGTGCCAGCACTCCACAGGGTTGGAATGAGCAGTTCTTC.